Below are 8 T cell receptor beta chains sequenced from a single sample in a study of T cells after yellow fever vaccination. TCRdb re-analysed the 5' RACE reads in MiXCR, keeping a single row per CDR3 protein. The sample records 500,000 to 650,000 distinct CDR3 sequences, about 13% being singletons. The sample was PBMCs, taken on the day of the yellow fever booster vaccination. The receptors stem from a man aged 25-45 years who received the YFV17D yellow fever vaccine.

Only a few counts were recorded for this clonotype. This sequence joins TRBV29-1 and TRBJ2-7; D is unresolved. The CDR3 extends over 13 amino acids. CDR1 and CDR2 from the germline V gene are SQVTM and ANQGSEA. The V end was cut by 4 bases, the J end by 3 bases, with 13 bases between. CDR3 sequence reads: CSVAIGQIYEQYF. The CDR3 coding sequence is TGCAGCGTTGCTATCGGGCAGATCTACGAGCAGTACTTC.

This clonotype was counted ten times or more. The rearrangement links TRBV5-4 to TRBJ2-1; TRBD2 matches at 7 bases. The germline CDR1 and CDR2 sequences are SGHNT and YYREEE (reference sequence). The CDR3 runs to 16 residues. V was pared by 0 bases and J by 0 bases, with 3 bases of the junction left unmatched. CDR3 sequence: CASSLAAGVSYNEQFF. DNA for the CDR3: TGTGCCAGCAGCTTGGCTGCGGGAGTCTCCTACAATGAGCAGTTCTTC.

The chain couples TRBV14 to TRBJ2-2, with a weak D call TRBD1 (6 bases). Trimming removed 2 bases at V and 5 bases at J, with 18 bases between. This CDR3 has 17 residues. Looked up from germline, CDR1 is SGHDN and CDR2 is FVKESK. CDR3 loop: CASSQRGSAGVTGELFF. The CDR3 region has the DNA TGTGCCAGCAGCCAAAGAGGGTCCGCAGGGGTGACCGGGGAGCTGTTTTTT.

The chain employs TRBV5-1 and TRBJ2-5, with TRBD1 matching over 8 bases. The V and J ends lost 0 bases and 4 bases, in that order; junction bases with no gene match: 8. Germline V gene sequence: CDR1 SGHRS, CDR2 YFSETQ. The CDR3 has 16 residues. CDR3 sequence: CASSLELRGLGETQYF. CDR3 nucleotides: TGCGCCAGCAGCTTGGAGCTCAGGGGGCTCGGAGAGACCCAGTACTTC.

In its sample, this clonotype was seen a few times. The CDR3 here is CASNSDRGGDQPQHF. The CDR3 DNA sequence: TGTGCCAGCAATTCGGACAGGGGGGGAGATCAGCCCCAGCATTTT. This chain joins TRBV2 and TRBJ1-5; 10 nucleotides agree with TRBD1. V shed 7 bases, J shed 5 bases, and the junction held 8 bases outside the gene matches. CDR1 is SNHLY and CDR2 is FYNNEI in the germline V gene. The CDR3 covers 15 residues.

This clonotype occurred a few times. The chain has TRBV7-6 and TRBJ2-2, with TRBD2 as a possible D gene (6 bases). CDR3 length: 16 amino acids. V was pared by 5 bases and J by 0 bases, with 13 bases between. Germline CDR1 is SGHVS and CDR2 is FNYEAQ. CDR3 sequence reads: CASSHTGLSNTGELFF. Here the CDR3 DNA reads TGTGCCAGCAGCCATACGGGACTTTCGAACACCGGGGAGCTGTTTTTT.

This clonotype was recorded many times. This chain links TRBV7-9 with TRBJ2-5, with 12 bases fitting TRBD2. The CDR3 extends over 15 amino acids. J was trimmed by 4 bases and V by 1 base; bases with no gene match: 1. Germline assignment: CDR1 SEHNR and CDR2 FQNEAQ (reference sequence). The CDR3 region is CASSLGLAGAETQYF. The CDR3 DNA reads as TGTGCCAGCAGCTTAGGACTAGCGGGAGCAGAGACCCAGTACTTC.

This sequence joins TRBV20-1 and TRBJ2-3; 8 bases line up with TRBD2. Germline values: CDR1 DFQATT, CDR2 SNEGSKA (reference sequence). The trim removed 3 bases at V and 3 bases at J, leaving 5 bases unmatched. CDR3 length: 14 residues. CDR3 region: CSASSSGSTDTQYF. CDR3 nucleotides: TGCAGTGCTAGCTCTAGCGGGTCAACAGATACGCAGTATTTT.